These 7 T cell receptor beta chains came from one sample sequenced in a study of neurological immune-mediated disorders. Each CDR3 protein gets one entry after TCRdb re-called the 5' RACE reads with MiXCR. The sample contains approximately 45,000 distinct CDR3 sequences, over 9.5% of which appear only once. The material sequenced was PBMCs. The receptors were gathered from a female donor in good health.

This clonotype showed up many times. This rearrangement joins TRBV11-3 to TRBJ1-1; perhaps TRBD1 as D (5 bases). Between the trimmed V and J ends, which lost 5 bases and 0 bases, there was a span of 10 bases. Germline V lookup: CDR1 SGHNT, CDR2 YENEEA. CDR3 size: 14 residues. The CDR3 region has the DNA TGTGCCAGCAGCCTTGGGGGAATGAACACTGAAGCTTTCTTT. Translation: CASSLGGMNTEAFF.

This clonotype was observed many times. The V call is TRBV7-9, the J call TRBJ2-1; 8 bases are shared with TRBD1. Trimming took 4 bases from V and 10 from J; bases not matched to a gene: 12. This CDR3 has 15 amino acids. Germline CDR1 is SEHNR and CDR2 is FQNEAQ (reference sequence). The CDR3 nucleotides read TGTGCCAGCAGCTCCGGGACAGGAGGCGGTGGGGAGCAGTTCTTC. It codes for CASSSGTGGGGEQFF.

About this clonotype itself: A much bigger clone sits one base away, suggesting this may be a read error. CDR3 nucleotides: TGCAGCTTTATGGACAGTTATAATGAAGCTTTCTTT. Residues: CSFMDSYNEAFF. The chain joins TRBV29-1 to TRBJ1-1; maybe TRBD1 (6 bases). This CDR3 is 12 amino acids long. Germline loops: CDR1 SQVTM, CDR2 ANQGSEA. V lost 8 bases, J lost 7 bases, and 17 bases lay in between.

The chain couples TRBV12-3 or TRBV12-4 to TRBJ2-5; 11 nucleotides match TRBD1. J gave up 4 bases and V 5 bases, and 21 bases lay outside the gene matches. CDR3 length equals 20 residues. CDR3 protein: CASSPNWTGGYSTSPETQYF. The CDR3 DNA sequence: TGTGCCAGCAGTCCCAACTGGACAGGGGGCTACTCGACCTCCCCAGAGACCCAGTACTTC.

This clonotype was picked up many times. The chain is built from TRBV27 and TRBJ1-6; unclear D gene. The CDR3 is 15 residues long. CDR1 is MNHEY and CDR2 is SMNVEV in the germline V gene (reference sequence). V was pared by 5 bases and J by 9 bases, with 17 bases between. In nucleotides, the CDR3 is TGTGCCAGCAGTCCTCGACCCCTGATGGGTTCACCCCTCCACTTT. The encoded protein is CASSPRPLMGSPLHF.

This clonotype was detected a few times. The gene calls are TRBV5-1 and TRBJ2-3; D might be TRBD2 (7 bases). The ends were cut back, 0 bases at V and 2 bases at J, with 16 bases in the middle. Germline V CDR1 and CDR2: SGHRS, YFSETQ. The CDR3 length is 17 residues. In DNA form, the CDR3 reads TGCGCCAGCAGCTTGGCCAGAGGGGGGGCGAACACAGATACGCAGTATTTT. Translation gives CASSLARGGANTDTQYF.

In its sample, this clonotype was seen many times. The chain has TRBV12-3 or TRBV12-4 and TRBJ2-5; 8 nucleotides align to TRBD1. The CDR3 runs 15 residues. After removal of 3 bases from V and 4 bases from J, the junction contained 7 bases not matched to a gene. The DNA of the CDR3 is TGTGCCAGCAGTTTTCAGGGGGCAGGTCGAGAGACCCAGTACTTC. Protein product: CASSFQGAGRETQYF.